This TCR beta chain was obtained from a study of identical twins. About this clonotype: What it recognizes is unknown.

Trimming removed 7 bases from V and 3 bases from J, with 17 bases in between. CDR1 and CDR2 (germline): SQVTM, ANQGSEA. There are 14 residues in the CDR3. General study findings and limits: Its conclusions, products of cross-sectional statistical analysis, did not come from following the same donors. Models underpredicted monozygotic twin sharing of out-of-frame TCR alpha.

TCRdb re-called the 5' RACE reads with MiXCR, one entry per CDR3 protein. The data contain fewer than 900,000 distinct CDR3 sequences, 20% to 25% of them singletons. Another study also made use of these data, one on T cells expressing NK-cell markers.

This receptor was obtained from a woman aged 18-35 years in good health. The sequenced material came from PBMCs. The chain recombines TRBV29-1 with TRBJ2-3, with D possibly being TRBD1 (7 bases). The CDR3 region is CSAIRGESTDTQYF. In DNA, the CDR3 is TGCAGCGCGATCAGGGGGGAAAGTACAGATACGCAGTATTTT.